Listed here is a single T cell receptor (beta chain). Its antigen is not identified. Produced via immunoSEQ multiplex PCR; TCRdb's table is partial and in-frame only. The sample has about 180,000 clones; approximately 90% are singletons. Germline V CDR1 and CDR2: SGHRS, YFSETQ. The CDR3 is made up of 15 amino acids. V trimming: 8 bases; J trimming: 3 bases; junction bases outside the gene matches: 9. These data are taken from a study of cytomegalovirus exposure and HLA in healthy donors. Study-level points and caveats: Researchers counted around 180 TCR beta chains as cytomegalovirus-associated.

Material for sequencing was PBMCs. V gene TRBV5-1 combines with J gene TRBJ2-2; TRBD1 aligns across 8 bases. This clonotype was sampled from a woman younger than 45 in good health and CMV-seronegative. CDR3 coding DNA: TGCGCCAGTAGTTGGCAGACAGGGGACACCGGGGAGCTGTTTTTT. This codes for CASSWQTGDTGELFF.